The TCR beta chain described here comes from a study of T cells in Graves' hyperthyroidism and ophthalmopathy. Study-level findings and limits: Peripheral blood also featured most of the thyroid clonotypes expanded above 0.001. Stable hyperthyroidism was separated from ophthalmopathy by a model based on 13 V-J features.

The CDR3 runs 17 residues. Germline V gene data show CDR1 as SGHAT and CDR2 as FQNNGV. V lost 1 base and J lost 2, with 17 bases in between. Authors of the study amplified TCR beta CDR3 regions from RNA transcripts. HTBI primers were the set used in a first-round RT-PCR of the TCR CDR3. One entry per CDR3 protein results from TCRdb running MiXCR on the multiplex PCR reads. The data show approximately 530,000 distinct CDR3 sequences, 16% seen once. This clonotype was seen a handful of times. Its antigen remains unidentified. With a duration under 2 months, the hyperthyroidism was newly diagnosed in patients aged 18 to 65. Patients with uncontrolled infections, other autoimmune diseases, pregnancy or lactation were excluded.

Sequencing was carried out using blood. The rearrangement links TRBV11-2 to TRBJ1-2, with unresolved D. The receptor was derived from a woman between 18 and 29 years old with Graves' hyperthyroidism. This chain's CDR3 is CASSLVLLKGQNYGYTF. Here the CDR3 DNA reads TGTGCCAGCAGCTTAGTACTACTGAAGGGTCAGAACTATGGCTACACCTTC.